This TCR beta chain was retrieved from a study of cytotoxic CD8 clonotypes in ibrutinib-treated CLL. About the research overall: Enrolment comprised under twelve relapsed/refractory and more than 14 treatment-naive patients; around 18 were IGHV unmutated.

Regarding the study as a whole: Clonality grew at ibrutinib response; at progression, it decreased back toward baseline.

Assay used: immunoSEQ multiplex PCR; TCRdb lists only in-frame clones, some missing. The repertoire consists of about 310,000 clones, with roughly 85% occurring once and the leading ten covering about 6.7%. With regard to this clone: Its antigen is currently unknown.

Germline V gene data show CDR1 as LGHNA and CDR2 as YNFKEQ. The CDR3 runs to 15 residues. V lost 3 bases and J lost 2, with 11 bases in between. The source was PBMCs, collected before ibrutinib treatment. This receptor was obtained from a human donor with chronic lymphocytic leukemia. The J gene is TRBJ2-1, the V gene TRBV4-2, with D tentatively TRBD1 (6 bases). The CDR3 reads CASSQDTGPYNEQFF. The CDR3 DNA reads TGTGCCAGCAGCCAGGATACAGGGCCCTACAATGAGCAGTTCTTC.